A single sample is the source of the 31 T cell receptor beta chains below, sequenced in a study of CD8 T cells in ankylosing spondylitis. TCRdb used MiXCR to reprocess the 5' RACE reads, holding one entry per CDR3 protein. Of about 800,000 distinct CDR3 sequences listed, about 11% are singletons. Their cognate antigens are unknown. The study, taken as a whole, reports: Seemingly characteristic of ankylosing spondylitis blood was a TCR beta motif consisting of about 8 highly homologous variants.

The sequenced material came from blood, either unsorted or a sorted T cell fraction (not recorded which). These receptors were obtained from a male donor with ankylosing spondylitis.

Ten or more counts support this clonotype. The chain couples TRBV14 to TRBJ1-2, with 10 positions matching TRBD1. Germline V gene lookup returns CDR1 SGHDN and CDR2 FVKESK. The CDR3 totals 18 residues. V trimming: 3 bases; J trimming: 3 bases; junction bases outside the gene matches: 13. The CDR3 loop reads CASSQKKGQGHLDYGYTF. The DNA for the CDR3 is TGTGCCAGCAGCCAGAAGAAGGGACAGGGGCACCTAGACTATGGCTACACCTTC. The full variable domain, its missing parts supplied by reference TRBV14 and TRBJ1-2, is EAGVTQFPSHSVIEKGQTVTLRCDPISGHDNLYWYRRVMGKEIKFLLHFVKESKQDESGMPNNRFLAERTGGTYSTLKVQPAELEDSGVYFCASSQKKGQGHLDYGYTFGSGTRLTVV.

This clonotype was found many times. The rearrangement uses TRBV29-1 and TRBJ2-7, with 8 positions matching TRBD1. V trimming: 4 bases; J trimming: 5 bases; junction bases outside the gene matches: 10. The germline V gene encodes CDR1 SQVTM and CDR2 ANQGSEA. CDR3 length: 14 amino acids. Here the CDR3 reads CSVAGGPVRNEQYF. For the CDR3, the DNA is TGCAGCGTTGCAGGGGGCCCGGTAAGGAACGAGCAGTACTTC.

This clonotype was seen repeatedly, ten times or more. The chain joins TRBV20-1 to TRBJ2-1; 12 bases are shared with TRBD2. This CDR3 has 15 amino acids. Germline assignment: CDR1 DFQATT and CDR2 SNEGSKA (reference sequence). The V gene end was trimmed by 0 bases and the J gene end by 8 bases; junction bases not matched to a gene: 5. The CDR3 loop is CSARETSGRVYEQFF. The CDR3 DNA reads as TGCAGTGCTAGAGAGACTAGCGGGAGAGTCTATGAGCAGTTCTTC.

This clonotype was observed many times. The chain links TRBV20-1 to TRBJ2-7; TRBD2 matches at 13 bases. CDR1 and CDR2 from the germline V gene are DFQATT and SNEGSKA (reference sequence). This CDR3 has 14 amino acids. With 6 bases clipped from V and 4 bases from J, the junction kept 6 bases outside the gene matches. As DNA, the CDR3 is TGCAGTGCCATCGGGACTAGCGGGATGTACGAGCAGTACTTC. It encodes CSAIGTSGMYEQYF.

This sequence joins TRBV20-1 and TRBJ2-1; TRBD1 aligns across 7 bases. The CDR3 spans 15 residues. The junction had 14 bases not matched to a gene; V was cut back by 6 bases and J by 6 bases. Germline V gene lookup returns CDR1 DFQATT and CDR2 SNEGSKA (reference sequence). The CDR3: CSARYQGVRLNEQFF. DNA of the CDR3: TGCAGTGCGAGATATCAGGGGGTTCGGCTCAATGAGCAGTTCTTC.

Only a few counts were recorded for this clonotype. The CDR3 reads CASSFRGRIWEQYF. The CDR3, as DNA: TGTGCCAGCAGTTTCAGGGGGCGAATTTGGGAGCAGTACTTC. The chain combines TRBV28 with TRBJ2-7; 8 nucleotides agree with TRBD1. The V gene end was trimmed by 3 bases and the J gene end by 7 bases; junction bases not matched to a gene: 8. CDR3 length equals 14 residues. From germline, CDR1 is MDHEN and CDR2 SYDVKM.

This clonotype appeared a few times. This sequence joins TRBV7-3 and TRBJ2-7; the D gene is possibly TRBD1 (6 bases). The CDR3 contains 13 residues. Germline V CDR1 and CDR2: SGHTA, FQGTGA. V lost 5 bases and J lost 6, with 14 bases in between. In DNA form, the CDR3 reads TGTGCCAGCAGCCAAACCTCGACAGGCGAGCAGTACTTC. Translating gives CASSQTSTGEQYF.

For this clonotype: The junction shows a germline mismatch at one end, possibly a read error. This chain connects TRBV7-7 to TRBJ2-3; no firm D call. Germline lookup yields CDR1 SSHAT and CDR2 FNYEAQ (reference sequence). CDR3 length equals 14 residues. CDR3: CASSPLTARDTQYF. DNA of the CDR3: TGTGCTAGCAGCCCCCTGACGGCAAGGGATACGCAGTATTTT.

The sample holds a few counts of this clonotype. In DNA, the CDR3 is TGCGCCAGCAGTCATCCGACCCTCAATCAGCCCCAGCATTTT. Protein: CASSHPTLNQPQHF. The chain employs TRBV23-1 and TRBJ1-5; D is uncertain. TRBV23-1 is recorded as an ORF, its role being uncertain. Deletions cut 3 bases from V and 3 bases from J, with 9 bases between. The CDR3 consists of 14 residues.

In this sample, this clonotype turned up a few times. The chain couples TRBV20-1 to TRBJ1-1, with D unclear. V was clipped by 5 bases and J by 1 base, with 11 bases between them. The germline V gene encodes CDR1 DFQATT and CDR2 SNEGSKA (reference sequence). The CDR3 spans 13 residues. The CDR3 is CSAPPYWNTEAFF. As DNA, the CDR3 is TGCAGTGCTCCCCCCTACTGGAACACTGAAGCTTTCTTT.

This clonotype appeared a few times. The chain joins TRBV5-6 to TRBJ1-1; D call uncertain. Germline CDR1 is SGHDT and CDR2 is YYEEEE. V lost 6 bases and J lost 3, with 15 bases in between. The CDR3 runs to 14 residues. The CDR3 DNA sequence: TGTGCCAGCACCTTTTCGGACGGATACACTGAAGCTTTCTTT. Amino acid sequence: CASTFSDGYTEAFF.

The chain is built from TRBV10-3 and TRBJ1-4; D is unclear. The CDR3 is 13 residues long. Germline values: CDR1 ENHRY, CDR2 SYGVKD. V was pared by 0 bases and J by 12 bases, with 11 bases between. This chain's CDR3 is CAISESSTGELFF. CDR3 in DNA: TGTGCCATCAGTGAGTCTTCGACGGGCGAACTGTTTTTT.

The chain links TRBV12-1 to TRBJ2-3; the table's D call, TRBD2, has no DNA check behind it. TRBV12-1 is given as a pseudogene. This CDR3 contains 21 residues. The DNA for the CDR3 is TGTGCCAGCAGCTCCGCCCGACGCCGCGTGGGACTAGCCGGAAACTTAGATACGCAGTATTTT. Its protein is CASSSARRRVGLAGNLDTQYF.

This clonotype turned up a few times. One junction end does not reproduce the germline sequence, and a read error may be involved. The chain employs TRBV5-1 and TRBJ2-7; D is perhaps TRBD2 (6 bases). This CDR3 has 13 residues. The germline V gene encodes CDR1 SGHRS and CDR2 YFSETQ. CDR3 sequence reads: CASSFSGPEGHHF. In nucleotides, the CDR3 is TGCGCCAGCAGCTTTTCAGGTCCGGAGGGGCACCACTTC.

V and J are TRBV9 and TRBJ2-1; 11 nucleotides align to TRBD2. CDR1 and CDR2 from the germline V gene are SGDLS and YYNGEE. V dropped 0 bases and J dropped 0; count of bases not matched to a gene: 5. The CDR3 runs 18 residues. The CDR3 reads CASSVGLAGKSSYNEQFF. Written as DNA, the CDR3 is TGTGCCAGCAGCGTAGGACTAGCGGGAAAGAGCTCCTACAATGAGCAGTTCTTC.

In this sample, this clonotype turned up a few times. This sequence joins TRBV7-9 and TRBJ1-2; 8 nucleotides agree with TRBD1. V lost 5 bases and J lost 8; bases outside the gene matches: 10. The CDR3 is 14 amino acids. Germline V gene lookup returns CDR1 SEHNR and CDR2 FQNEAQ (reference sequence). The CDR3 protein is CASSISTDREGYTF. The CDR3, as DNA: TGTGCCAGCAGCATATCTACGGACAGGGAGGGCTACACCTTC.

This clonotype was counted between two and nine times. The genes are TRBV5-1 and TRBJ2-6; 10 bases line up with TRBD1. Germline-derived CDR1 and CDR2 are SGHRS and YFSETQ. There are 13 residues in the CDR3. The CDR3 DNA is TGCGCAGACAGGGGGCCTGGGGCCAACGTCCTGACTTTC. Its translation is CADRGPGANVLTF.

Ten or more counts support this clonotype. V usage is TRBV27 and J usage is TRBJ2-1; D uncertain. The germline V gene has CDR1 MNHEY and CDR2 SMNVEV (reference sequence). V was trimmed by 6 bases and J by 1 base, leaving 19 bases between them. The CDR3 spans 17 residues. Written as DNA, the CDR3 is TGTGCCAGCAGCCCTGATCGGTGGGCTTCTTCCTACAATGAGCAGTTCTTC. Its protein is CASSPDRWASSYNEQFF.

The V call is TRBV5-1, the J call TRBJ2-6; D call uncertain. Germline CDR1 SGHRS, CDR2 YFSETQ. V was trimmed by 0 bases and J by 2 bases, leaving 9 bases between them. CDR3 length equals 16 residues. The CDR3 DNA follows: TGCGCCAGCAGCTTGGGAGCAGGACCTGGGGCCAACGTCCTGACTTTC. It translates to CASSLGAGPGANVLTF.

The rearrangement uses TRBV3-1 and TRBJ2-7; D is ambiguous. Deletions cut 1 base from V and 3 bases from J, with 7 bases between. The CDR3 has 13 residues. Germline V gene data show CDR1 as LGHDT and CDR2 as YNNKEL (reference sequence). CDR3 sequence: CASSQGPNYEQYF. DNA for the CDR3: TGTGCCAGCAGCCAAGGCCCCAACTACGAGCAGTACTTC.

This clonotype was counted only a few times. The genes are TRBV6-5 and TRBJ1-5; D is possibly TRBD1 (5 bases). In germline, CDR1 is MNHEY, CDR2 SVGAGI. V was pared by 4 bases and J by 5 bases, with 9 bases between. The CDR3 is made up of 13 amino acids. The CDR3 protein is CASSSDNYQPQHF. In nucleotides, the CDR3 is TGTGCCAGCAGTTCGGACAACTATCAGCCCCAGCATTTT.

The table lists this clonotype with many counts. The rearrangement uses TRBV6-5 and TRBJ2-7; TRBD1 matches 11 bases. The CDR3 sequence is 15 residues long. The V gene end was trimmed by 4 bases and the J gene end by 3 bases; junction bases not matched to a gene: 5. Germline loops: CDR1 MNHEY, CDR2 SVGAGI. The CDR3 DNA is TGTGCCAGCAGTTCCCCGGACAGGGGGCACTACGAGCAGTACTTC. The encoded protein is CASSSPDRGHYEQYF.

This clonotype has more than one count but fewer than ten. The gene calls are TRBV7-2 and TRBJ2-7; no clear D gene. Germline loops: CDR1 SGHTA, CDR2 FQGNSA. CDR3 length: 14 amino acids. V shed 5 bases and J shed 4 bases, with 15 bases lying between them. The CDR3 region is CASSPIGQRYEQYF. In DNA, the CDR3 is TGTGCCAGCAGCCCAATCGGGCAGAGATACGAGCAGTACTTC.

This clonotype was detected a few times. The CDR3, as DNA: TGTGCCTGGGGGAACTACAATGAGCAGTTCTTC. Its translation: CAWGNYNEQFF. The V call is TRBV30, the J call TRBJ2-1, with D uncertain. CDR3 length: 11 residues. Trimming stripped 5 bases from V and 3 bases from J, with 5 bases between. Germline CDR1 and CDR2: GTSNPN and SVGIG (reference sequence).

The chain uses TRBV6-2 or TRBV6-3 and TRBJ2-7, with 10 bases aligning to TRBD1. This CDR3 has 17 residues. Germline V gene data show CDR1 as MNHEY and CDR2 as SVGEGT. The V and J ends lost 2 bases and 6 bases, in that order; junction bases with no gene match: 13. The CDR3 reads CASSYGDRGGGALEQYF. DNA of the CDR3: TGTGCCAGCAGTTACGGGGACAGGGGCGGTGGAGCGCTCGAGCAGTACTTC.

This clonotype has at least ten counts. The rearrangement uses TRBV6-1 and TRBJ1-1; tentative D call: TRBD1 (5 bases). The CDR3 runs 13 residues. Deletions cut 6 bases from V and 1 base from J, with 9 bases between. Per the germline V gene, CDR1 is MNHNS and CDR2 is SASEGT. The CDR3 DNA sequence: TGTGCCAGCAGCAAGGGGTGGAACACTGAAGCTTTCTTT. Translating it yields CASSKGWNTEAFF.

This clonotype was found many times. The CDR3 nucleotides are TGTGCCAGCAGCGCCCTCACTAGCAAATACCTCAATGAGCAGTTCTTC. It is translated as CASSALTSKYLNEQFF. The chain is built from TRBV6-2 or TRBV6-3 and TRBJ2-1; TRBD2 might be the D (6 bases). Germline V gene data show CDR1 as MNHEY and CDR2 as SVGEGT. V lost 6 bases to trimming and J lost 6 bases, with 21 bases between them. The CDR3 is 16 residues long.

The J gene is TRBJ2-2, the V gene TRBV7-2; TRBD1 aligns across 8 bases. Losses at the gene ends were 2 bases for V and 4 bases for J; bases not matched to a gene: 6. This CDR3 region has 16 residues. CDR1 is SGHTA and CDR2 is FQGNSA in the germline V gene. The CDR3 loop reads CASSLQGARVTGELFF. The CDR3 DNA is TGTGCCAGCAGCTTACAGGGGGCGCGGGTCACCGGGGAGCTGTTTTTT.

This clonotype was seen only a few times. J is TRBJ1-1 and V is TRBV5-4; 7 bases fit TRBD1. The V and J ends lost 5 bases and 2 bases, in that order; junction bases with no gene match: 6. The CDR3 extends over 14 amino acids. CDR1 SGHNT and CDR2 YYREEE come from the germline V gene (reference sequence). The CDR3 nucleotides read TGTGCCAGCAGGATGGGGGACAGAAACACTGAAGCTTTCTTT. It yields the protein CASRMGDRNTEAFF.

There are many counts of this clonotype. This chain uses TRBV7-6 with TRBJ1-2; 11 nucleotides align to TRBD1. The CDR3 loop spans 14 amino acids. J was trimmed by 7 bases and V by 1 base; bases with no gene match: 2. Germline loops: CDR1 SGHVS, CDR2 FNYEAQ. In DNA, the CDR3 is TGTGCCAGCAGCTTAGGGACAGGGGGCGTTGGCTACACCTTC. As protein: CASSLGTGGVGYTF.

The CDR3 sequence: CASTKEGEYSGNTIYF. CDR3 DNA sequence: TGTGCCAGCACTAAAGAGGGAGAATACTCTGGAAACACCATATATTTT. The rearrangement uses TRBV6-1 and TRBJ1-3; D remains ambiguous. V lost 7 bases and J lost 0, with 16 bases in between. Per the germline V gene, CDR1 is MNHNS and CDR2 is SASEGT. This CDR3 contains 16 residues.